This TCR beta chain was observed in a study of blood T cells in healthy people across ages. Germline V gene sequence: CDR1 KGHDR, CDR2 SFDVKD. The CDR3 contains 12 residues. V was trimmed by 9 bases and J by 7 bases, leaving 12 bases between them. Next came a second PCR, run for about 7 to 11 cycles, which used a sample-barcoded 5' primer along with a J-beta primer mix. Every sample gave at least 2.5 million paired-end reads containing CDR3. MiXCR, applied by TCRdb to the 5' RACE reads, yields one record per CDR3 protein. The sample holds 1.6 million or so distinct CDR3 sequences, around 35% seen once. A minimum of 7 million PBMCs was isolated per sample.

The rearrangement joins TRBV24-1 to TRBJ2-1, with D perhaps matching TRBD2 (6 bases). Sequencing input: blood. The TCR originated in a woman younger than 45 in good health. In DNA form, the CDR3 reads TGTGCCACCGGGACTTCGGTGAATGAGCAGTTCTTC. Translated, it gives CATGTSVNEQFF.